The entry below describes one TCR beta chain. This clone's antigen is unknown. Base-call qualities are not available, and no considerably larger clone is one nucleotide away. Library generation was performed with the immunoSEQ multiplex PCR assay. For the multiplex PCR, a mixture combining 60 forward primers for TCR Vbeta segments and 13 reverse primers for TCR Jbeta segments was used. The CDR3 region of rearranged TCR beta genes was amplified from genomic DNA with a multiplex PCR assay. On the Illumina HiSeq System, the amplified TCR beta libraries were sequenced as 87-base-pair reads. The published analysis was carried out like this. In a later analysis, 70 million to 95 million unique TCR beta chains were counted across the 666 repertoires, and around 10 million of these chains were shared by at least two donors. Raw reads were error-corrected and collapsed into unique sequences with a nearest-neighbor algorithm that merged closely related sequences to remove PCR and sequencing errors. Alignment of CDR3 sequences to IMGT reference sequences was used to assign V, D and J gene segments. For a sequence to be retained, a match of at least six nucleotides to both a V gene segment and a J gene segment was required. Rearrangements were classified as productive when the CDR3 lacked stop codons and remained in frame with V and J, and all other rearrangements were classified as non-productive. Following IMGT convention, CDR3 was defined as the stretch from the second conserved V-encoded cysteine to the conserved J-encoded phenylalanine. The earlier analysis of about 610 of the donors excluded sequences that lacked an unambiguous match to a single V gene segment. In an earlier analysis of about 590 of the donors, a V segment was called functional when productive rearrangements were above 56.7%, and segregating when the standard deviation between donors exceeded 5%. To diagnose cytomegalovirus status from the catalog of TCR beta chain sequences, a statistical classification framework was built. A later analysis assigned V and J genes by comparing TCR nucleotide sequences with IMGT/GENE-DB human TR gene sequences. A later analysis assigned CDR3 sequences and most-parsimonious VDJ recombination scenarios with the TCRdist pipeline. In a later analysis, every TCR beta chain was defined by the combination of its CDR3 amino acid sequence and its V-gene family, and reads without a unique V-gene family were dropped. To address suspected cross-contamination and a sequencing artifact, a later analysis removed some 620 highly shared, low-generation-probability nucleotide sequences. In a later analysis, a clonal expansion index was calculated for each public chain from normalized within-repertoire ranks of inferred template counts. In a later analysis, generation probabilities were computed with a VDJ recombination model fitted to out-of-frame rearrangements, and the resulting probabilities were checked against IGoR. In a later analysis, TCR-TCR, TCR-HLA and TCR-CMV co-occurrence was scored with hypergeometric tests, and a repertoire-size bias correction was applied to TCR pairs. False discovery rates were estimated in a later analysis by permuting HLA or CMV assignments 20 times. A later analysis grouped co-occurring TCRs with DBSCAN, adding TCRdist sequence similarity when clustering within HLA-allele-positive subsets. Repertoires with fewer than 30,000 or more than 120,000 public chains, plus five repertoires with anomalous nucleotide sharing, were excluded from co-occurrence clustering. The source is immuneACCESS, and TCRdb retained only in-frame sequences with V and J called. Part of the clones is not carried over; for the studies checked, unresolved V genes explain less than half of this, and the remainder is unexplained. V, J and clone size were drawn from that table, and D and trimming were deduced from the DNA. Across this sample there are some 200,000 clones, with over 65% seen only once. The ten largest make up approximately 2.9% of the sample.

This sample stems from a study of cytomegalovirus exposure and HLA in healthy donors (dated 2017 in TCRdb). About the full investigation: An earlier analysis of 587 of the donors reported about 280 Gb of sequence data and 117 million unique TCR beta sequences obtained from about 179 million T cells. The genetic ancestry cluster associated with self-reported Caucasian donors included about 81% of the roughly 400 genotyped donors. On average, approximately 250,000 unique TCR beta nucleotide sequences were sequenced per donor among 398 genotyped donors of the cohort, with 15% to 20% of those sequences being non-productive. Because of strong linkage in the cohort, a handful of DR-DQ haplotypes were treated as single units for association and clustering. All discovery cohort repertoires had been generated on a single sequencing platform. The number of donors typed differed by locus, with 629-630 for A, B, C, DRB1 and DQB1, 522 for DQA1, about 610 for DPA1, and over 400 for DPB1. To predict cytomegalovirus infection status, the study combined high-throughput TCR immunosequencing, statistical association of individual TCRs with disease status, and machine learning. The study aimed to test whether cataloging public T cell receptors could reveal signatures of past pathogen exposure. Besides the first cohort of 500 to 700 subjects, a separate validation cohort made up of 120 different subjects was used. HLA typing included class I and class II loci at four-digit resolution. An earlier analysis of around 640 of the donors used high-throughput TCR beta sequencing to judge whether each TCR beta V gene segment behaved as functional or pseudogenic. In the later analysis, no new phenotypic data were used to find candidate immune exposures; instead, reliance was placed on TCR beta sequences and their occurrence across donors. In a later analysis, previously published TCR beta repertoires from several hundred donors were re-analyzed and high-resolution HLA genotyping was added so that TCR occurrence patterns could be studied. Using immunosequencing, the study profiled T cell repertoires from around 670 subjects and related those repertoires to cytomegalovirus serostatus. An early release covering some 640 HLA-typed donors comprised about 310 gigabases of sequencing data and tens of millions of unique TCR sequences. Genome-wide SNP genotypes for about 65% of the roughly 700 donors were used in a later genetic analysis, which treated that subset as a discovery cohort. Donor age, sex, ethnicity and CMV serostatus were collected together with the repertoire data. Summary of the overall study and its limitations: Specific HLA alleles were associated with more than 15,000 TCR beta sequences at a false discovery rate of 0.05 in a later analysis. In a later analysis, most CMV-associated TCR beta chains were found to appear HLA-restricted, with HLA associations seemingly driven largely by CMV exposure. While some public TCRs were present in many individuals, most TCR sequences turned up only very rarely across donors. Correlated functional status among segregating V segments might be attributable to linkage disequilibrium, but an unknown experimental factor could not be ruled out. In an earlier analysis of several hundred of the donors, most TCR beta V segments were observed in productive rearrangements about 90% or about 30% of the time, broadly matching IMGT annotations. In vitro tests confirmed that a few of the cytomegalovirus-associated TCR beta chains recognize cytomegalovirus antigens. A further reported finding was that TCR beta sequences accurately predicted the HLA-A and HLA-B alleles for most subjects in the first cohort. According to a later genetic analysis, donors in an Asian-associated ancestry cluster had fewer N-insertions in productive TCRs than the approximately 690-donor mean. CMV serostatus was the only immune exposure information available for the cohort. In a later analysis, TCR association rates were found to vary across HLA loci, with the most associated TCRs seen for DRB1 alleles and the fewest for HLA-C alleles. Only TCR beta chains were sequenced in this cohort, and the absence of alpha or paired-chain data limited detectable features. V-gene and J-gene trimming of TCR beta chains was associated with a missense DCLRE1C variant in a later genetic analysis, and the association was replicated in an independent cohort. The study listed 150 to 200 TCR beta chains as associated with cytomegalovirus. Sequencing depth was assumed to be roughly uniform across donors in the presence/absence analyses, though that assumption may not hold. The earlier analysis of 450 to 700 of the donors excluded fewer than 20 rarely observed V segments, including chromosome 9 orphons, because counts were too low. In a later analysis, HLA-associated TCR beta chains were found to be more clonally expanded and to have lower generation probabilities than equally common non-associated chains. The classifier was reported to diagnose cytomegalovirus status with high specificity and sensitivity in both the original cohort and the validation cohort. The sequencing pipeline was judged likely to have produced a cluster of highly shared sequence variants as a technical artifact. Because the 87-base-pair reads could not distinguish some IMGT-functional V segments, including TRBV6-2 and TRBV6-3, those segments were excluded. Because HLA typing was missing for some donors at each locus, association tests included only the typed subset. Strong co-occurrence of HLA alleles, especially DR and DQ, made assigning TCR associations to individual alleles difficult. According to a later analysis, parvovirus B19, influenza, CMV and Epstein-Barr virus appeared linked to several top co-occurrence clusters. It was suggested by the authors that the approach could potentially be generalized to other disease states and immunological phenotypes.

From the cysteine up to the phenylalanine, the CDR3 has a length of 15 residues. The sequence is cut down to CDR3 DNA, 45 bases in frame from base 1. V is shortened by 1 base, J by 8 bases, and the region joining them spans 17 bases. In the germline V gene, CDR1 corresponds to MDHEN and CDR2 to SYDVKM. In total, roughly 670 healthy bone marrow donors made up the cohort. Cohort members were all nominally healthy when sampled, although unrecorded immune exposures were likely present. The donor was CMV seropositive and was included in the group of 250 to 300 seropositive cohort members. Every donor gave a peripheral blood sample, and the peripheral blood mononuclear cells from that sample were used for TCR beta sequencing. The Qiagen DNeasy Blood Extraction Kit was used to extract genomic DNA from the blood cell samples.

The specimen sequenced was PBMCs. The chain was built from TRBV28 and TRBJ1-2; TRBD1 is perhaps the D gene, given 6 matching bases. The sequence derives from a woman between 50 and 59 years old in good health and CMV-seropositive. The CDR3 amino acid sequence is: CASSLSNMGAGGYTF. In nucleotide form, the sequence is TGTGCCAGCAGTTTATCCAATATGGGGGCGGGCGGCTACACCTTC.